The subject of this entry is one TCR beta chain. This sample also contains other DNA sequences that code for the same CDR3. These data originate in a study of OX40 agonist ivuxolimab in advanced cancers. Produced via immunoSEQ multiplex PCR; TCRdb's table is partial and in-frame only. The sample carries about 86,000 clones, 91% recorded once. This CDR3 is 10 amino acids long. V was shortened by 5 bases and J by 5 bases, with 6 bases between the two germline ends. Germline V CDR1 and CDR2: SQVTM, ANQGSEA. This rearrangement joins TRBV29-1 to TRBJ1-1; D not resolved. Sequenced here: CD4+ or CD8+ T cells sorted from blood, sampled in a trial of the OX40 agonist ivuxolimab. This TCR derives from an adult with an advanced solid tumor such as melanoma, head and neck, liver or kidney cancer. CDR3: CSVPGTEAFF. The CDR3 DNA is TGCAGCGTTCCGGGGACTGAAGCTTTCTTT. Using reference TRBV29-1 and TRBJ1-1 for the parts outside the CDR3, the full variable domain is SAVISQKPSRDICQRGTSLTIQCQVDSQVTMMFWYRQQPGQSLTLIATANQGSEATYESGFVIDKFPISRPNLTFSTLTVSNMSPEDSSIYLCSVPGTEAFFGQGTRLTVV.